These T cell receptor beta chains were read from a single sample in a study of cytomegalovirus exposure and HLA in healthy donors. Data came from immunoSEQ multiplex PCR; TCRdb stores just in-frame clones and leaves some out. The sample holds approximately 300,000 clones, 70% to 90% seen once. The sequenced sample consisted of PBMCs. These receptors originate from a woman between 18 and 29 years old in good health and CMV-seronegative. Both conserved end residues are part of each CDR3. A D gene is named only where the DNA matches it firmly. The size entry is marked missing in some rows and otherwise reads once, few, many or a size class.

v_call	d_call	j_call	clone_size	cdr3_nt	cdr3_aa
TRBV6-6	.	TRBJ1-2	.	TGTGCCAGCAGCCTACCAAATACGTGGGAGGGCTACACCTTC	CASSLPNTWEGYTF
TRBV5-1	TRBD1	TRBJ2-3	.	TGCGCCAGCAGCGCGACAGGGGATTTCACAGATACGCAGTATTTT	CASSATGDFTDTQYF
TRBV4-3	TRBD2	TRBJ2-1	.	TGCGCCAGCAGCCAAGGTAGCGGGGTCTACAATGAGCAGTTCTTC	CASSQGSGVYNEQFF
TRBV2	.	TRBJ2-5	.	TGTGCCAGCAGATGGGTCCAGGGGGAGACCCAGTACTTC	CASRWVQGETQYF
TRBV30	.	TRBJ1-1	.	TGTGCCTGGAGTGTCAACAGGAACACTGAAGCTTTCTTT	CAWSVNRNTEAFF
TRBV29-1	TRBD1	TRBJ1-1	once	TGCAGCGTTGAACAGGGGGGCACTGAAGCTTTCTTT	CSVEQGGTEAFF
TRBV4-3	TRBD1	TRBJ2-7	.	TGCGCCAGCAGCCAGGGGGCCGGACAGGTCGCCTACGAGCAGTACTTC	CASSQGAGQVAYEQYF
TRBV18	TRBD1	TRBJ2-7	few	TGTGCCAGCTCAGACGGGACAGCCTACGAGCAGTACTTC	CASSDGTAYEQYF
TRBV27	.	TRBJ2-1	.	TGTGCCAGCAGTTCGGGTCTCTACAATGAGCAGTTCTTC	CASSSGLYNEQFF
TRBV4-3	TRBD1	TRBJ1-4	.	TGCGCCAGCAGCCAAGATCTCGGACAGGGTGGTGAAAAACTGTTTTTT	CASSQDLGQGGEKLFF
TRBV5-1	.	TRBJ1-3	few	TGCGCCAGCAGCTTGTTTCCAGGGGCTGGAAACACCATATATTTT	CASSLFPGAGNTIYF
TRBV6-5	.	TRBJ2-1	.	TGTGCCAGCAGTTACTCTGCAGAGGCTGAGCAGTTCTTC	CASSYSAEAEQFF
TRBV5-4	TRBD2	TRBJ2-3	.	TGTGCCAGCAGTTCTCTCTTAGCGGGAGGGGCAGATACGCAGTATTTT	CASSSLLAGGADTQYF
TRBV4-2	.	TRBJ2-1	.	TGTGCCAGCAGCCACGGAGCGGAACCTACAAATGAGCAGTTCTTC	CASSHGAEPTNEQFF
TRBV2	TRBD2	TRBJ2-5	.	TGTGCCAGCAGTGTTTCGGCCGGGAGGGGCGAGGAGACCCAGTACTTC	CASSVSAGRGEETQYF
TRBV4-2	TRBD1	TRBJ2-7	.	TGTGCCAGCAGCCAAGAGGGGGACAGCTCCTACGAGCAGTACTTC	CASSQEGDSSYEQYF
TRBV27	TRBD1	TRBJ1-2	.	TGTGCCAGCAGTAACGGACAGGGTGAATATGGTGGCTACACCTTC	CASSNGQGEYGGYTF
TRBV6-5	TRBD2	TRBJ2-3	few	TGTGCCAGCAGTTACTCACGGGGACTAGTAGATACGCAGTATTTT	CASSYSRGLVDTQYF
TRBV9	.	TRBJ1-2	once	TGTGCCAGCAGCCCACTGGGGCAGAACTATGGCTACACCTTC	CASSPLGQNYGYTF
TRBV9	TRBD2	TRBJ2-7	.	TGTGCCAGCAGCGTAACTAGCGGCTACGAGCAGTACTTC	CASSVTSGYEQYF
TRBV2	.	TRBJ2-5	.	TGTGCCAGCAGATTACAGGGTGAAGAGACCCAGTACTTC	CASRLQGEETQYF
TRBV28	.	TRBJ2-5	.	TGTGCCAGCAGTTTATTTTCAGACCAAGAGACCCAGTACTTC	CASSLFSDQETQYF
TRBV6-5	TRBD2	TRBJ2-1	.	TGTGCCAGCAGTTACTCGACTAGCCCCCCTTACAATGAGCAGTTCTTC	CASSYSTSPPYNEQFF
TRBV28	TRBD2	TRBJ2-7	few	TGTGCCAGCAGTTTATGGGGGACTAGCGGGAGGAGGTACGAGCAGTACTTC	CASSLWGTSGRRYEQYF
TRBV9	.	TRBJ1-1	.	TGTGCCAGCAGCCAAACAGCGAACACTGAAGCTTTCTTT	CASSQTANTEAFF
TRBV7-3	.	TRBJ2-7	.	TGTGCCAGCAGCTCAGGGGCTAGCTACGAGCAGTACTTC	CASSSGASYEQYF
TRBV7-8	TRBD1	TRBJ2-7	once	TGTGCCAGCACCCTTAAACCCGGACAGGCCCTCTACGAGCAGTACTTC	CASTLKPGQALYEQYF